The rows below give T cell receptor beta chains drawn from one sample of a study of technical replicates of blood from a few donors. Libraries were prepared by immunoSEQ multiplex PCR; TCRdb keeps only in-frame clonotypes and omits some of them. The data contain 9,500 to 15,000 clones, 85% to 95% of them seen just once; the ten biggest clones take up about 8%. Material for sequencing was PBMCs. The receptors were sampled from a human donor in good health. Both conserved end residues are part of each CDR3. A D gene is named only where the DNA matches it firmly. The size of a clone is reported for some rows only, either as once, few or many, or as a class for expanded clones.

>TRBD2|TRBJ2-1|TRBV10-3|once
CAISESLADNEQFF
TGTGCCATCAGTGAGTCCCTAGCGGACAATGAGCAGTTCTTC
>TRBD2|TRBJ2-4|TRBV5-4|NA
CASSGRGEAKNIQYF
TGTGCCAGCAGCGGGAGGGGCGAAGCCAAAAACATTCAGTACTTC
>TRBD1|TRBJ1-2|TRBV6-5|NA
CASSRQGANGYTF
TGTGCCAGCAGCCGACAGGGGGCAAATGGCTACACCTTC
>NA|TRBJ1-2|TRBV28|NA
CASSFGSLGPLNYGYTF
TGTGCCAGCAGTTTTGGGTCACTGGGGCCGCTAAACTATGGCTACACCTTC
>NA|TRBJ1-2|TRBV7-2|NA
CASSLVARQLYGYTF
TGTGCCAGCAGCTTAGTGGCCCGACAGCTCTATGGCTACACCTTC
>TRBD2|TRBJ2-7|TRBV6-4|NA
CATIPGRGRGTRAYEQYF
TGTGCCACCATCCCGGGGCGGGGGAGAGGGACTAGAGCCTACGAGCAGTACTTC
>TRBD1|TRBJ1-4|TRBV19|once
CASMGGQAATNEKLFF
TGTGCCAGTATGGGAGGACAGGCTGCAACTAATGAAAAACTGTTTTTT
>TRBD1|TRBJ2-3|TRBV5-4|NA
CASKTGTETTDTQYF
TGTGCCAGCAAGACCGGGACAGAGACCACAGATACGCAGTATTTT
>TRBD2|TRBJ2-7|TRBV6-6|NA
CASSYTSGSNSYEQYF
TGTGCCAGCAGTTATACTAGCGGGTCCAACTCCTACGAGCAGTACTTC
>NA|TRBJ1-1|TRBV6-1|NA
CASRRGGNGAEAFF
TGTGCCAGCAGAAGGGGGGGGAACGGGGCAGAAGCTTTCTTT
>TRBD1|TRBJ1-3|TRBV9|NA
CASSAATGEAGNTIYF
TGTGCCAGCAGCGCAGCGACAGGGGAAGCTGGAAACACCATATATTTT
>TRBD2|TRBJ2-7|TRBV5-6|NA
CASSLSALAGREQYF
TGTGCCAGCAGCTTGAGTGCCCTAGCGGGGCGCGAGCAGTACTTC
>NA|TRBJ2-1|TRBV2|NA
CASSGDNNYNEQFF
TGTGCCAGCAGTGGGGACAATAACTACAATGAGCAGTTCTTC
>NA|TRBJ2-1|TRBV27|NA
CASSLLLFSSVNEQFF
TGTGCCAGCAGTTTACTTTTATTCTCTAGCGTCAATGAGCAGTTCTTC
>TRBD2|TRBJ2-7|TRBV7-9|NA
CASSWGLDPYEQYF
TGTGCCAGCAGCTGGGGACTAGACCCCTACGAGCAGTACTTC
>NA|TRBJ2-7|TRBV5-1|few
CASSPDSSTSYEQYF
TGCGCCAGCAGCCCAGACAGCTCTACTTCCTACGAGCAGTACTTC
>TRBD2|TRBJ2-3|TRBV6-5|NA
CASSRTSGKGDTQYF
TGTGCCAGCAGTCGGACTAGCGGAAAAGGAGATACGCAGTATTTT
>TRBD2|TRBJ2-5|TRBV6-1|few
CASSELAGGPETQYF
TGTGCCAGCAGTGAACTAGCGGGAGGGCCAGAGACCCAGTACTTC
>TRBD1|TRBJ2-1|TRBV5-1|NA
CASSFGQGPYNEQFF
TGCGCCAGCAGCTTTGGACAGGGCCCCTACAATGAGCAGTTCTTC
>NA|TRBJ1-1|TRBV25-1|NA
CASSEYNTGGTEAFF
TGTGCCAGCAGTGAATATAATACGGGGGGCACTGAAGCTTTCTTT
>NA|TRBJ2-2|TRBV6-5|NA
CASSKPGQNTGELFF
TGTGCCAGCAGTAAACCGGGACAGAACACCGGGGAGCTGTTTTTT
>TRBD1|TRBJ1-1|TRBV19|NA
CASSSGYRGGRNTEAFF
TGTGCCAGTAGTAGCGGGTACAGGGGAGGTAGGAACACTGAAGCTTTCTTT
>NA|TRBJ2-7|TRBV7-8|NA
CASSLENRDSYEQYF
TGTGCCAGCAGCTTAGAAAACAGAGACTCCTACGAGCAGTACTTC
>NA|TRBJ1-3|TRBV15|NA
CATSRDQISGNTIYF
TGTGCCACCAGCAGAGATCAGATCTCTGGAAACACCATATATTTT
>NA|TRBJ1-3|TRBV27|NA
CASSLTGFGTIYF
TGTGCCAGCAGTCTTACAGGGTTCGGCACCATATATTTT
>NA|TRBJ1-2|TRBV2|NA
CASRLQANYGYTF
TGTGCCAGCAGGCTCCAGGCCAACTATGGCTACACCTTC
>NA|TRBJ1-2|TRBV5-1|NA
CASSLYASKADGYTF
TGCGCCAGCAGCTTGTATGCCAGTAAGGCGGATGGCTACACCTTC
>NA|TRBJ1-1|TRBV18|NA
CASSPSSGVLNTEAFF
TGTGCCAGCTCACCAAGCTCCGGGGTCTTGAACACTGAAGCTTTCTTT
>NA|TRBJ1-1|TRBV6-5|NA
CASSYGGTEAFF
TGTGCCAGCAGTTATGGGGGGACTGAAGCTTTCTTT